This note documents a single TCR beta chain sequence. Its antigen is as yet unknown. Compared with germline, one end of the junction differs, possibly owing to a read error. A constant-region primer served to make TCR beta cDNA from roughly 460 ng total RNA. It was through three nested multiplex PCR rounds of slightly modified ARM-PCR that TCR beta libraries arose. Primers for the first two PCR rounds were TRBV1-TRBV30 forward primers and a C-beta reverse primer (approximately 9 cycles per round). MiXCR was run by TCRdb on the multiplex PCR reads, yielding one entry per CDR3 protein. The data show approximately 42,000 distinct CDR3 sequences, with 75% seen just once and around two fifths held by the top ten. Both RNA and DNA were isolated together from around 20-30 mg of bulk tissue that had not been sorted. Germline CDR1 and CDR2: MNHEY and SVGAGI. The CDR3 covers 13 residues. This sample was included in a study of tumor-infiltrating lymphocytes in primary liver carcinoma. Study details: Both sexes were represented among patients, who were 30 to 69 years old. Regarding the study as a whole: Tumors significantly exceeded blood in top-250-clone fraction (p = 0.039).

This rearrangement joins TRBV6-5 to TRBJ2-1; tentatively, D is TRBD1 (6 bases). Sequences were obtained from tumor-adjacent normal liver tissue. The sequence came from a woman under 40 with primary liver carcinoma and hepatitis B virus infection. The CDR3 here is CAGRNREYNERFF. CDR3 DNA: TGTGCCGGCAGAAACAGGGAATACAATGAGCGGTTCTTC.